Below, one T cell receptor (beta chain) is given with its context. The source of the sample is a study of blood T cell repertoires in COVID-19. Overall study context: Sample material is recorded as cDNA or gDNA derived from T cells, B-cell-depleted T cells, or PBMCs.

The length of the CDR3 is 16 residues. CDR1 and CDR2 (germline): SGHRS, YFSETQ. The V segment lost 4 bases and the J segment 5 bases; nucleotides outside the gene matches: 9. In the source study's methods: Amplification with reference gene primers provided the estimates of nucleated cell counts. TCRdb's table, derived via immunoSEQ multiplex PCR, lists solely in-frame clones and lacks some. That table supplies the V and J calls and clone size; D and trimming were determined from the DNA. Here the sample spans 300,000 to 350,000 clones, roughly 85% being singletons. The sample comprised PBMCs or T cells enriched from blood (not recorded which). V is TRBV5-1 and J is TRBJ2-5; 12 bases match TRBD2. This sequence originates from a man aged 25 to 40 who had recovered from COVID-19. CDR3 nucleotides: TGCGCCAGCAGCCGCCCACTAGCGGGGGGTCCGGAGACCCAGTACTTC. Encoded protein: CASSRPLAGGPETQYF.